This T cell receptor (beta chain) was captured in a study of T cell responses to AZD1222 COVID-19 vaccine. This clone occurred a few times. This CDR3 is 14 amino acids long. The V and J ends lost 6 bases and 5 bases respectively, with 17 bases between them. Germline values: CDR1 LGHDT, CDR2 YNNKEL (reference sequence). Profiling relied on immunoSEQ multiplex PCR, and the TCRdb table lists in-frame clones only, not all of them. The table shows roughly 80,000 clones, with around 93% occurring only once. The sequencing here drew on peripheral blood, taken 28 days after the second AZD1222 dose. This TCR was recovered from an adult who received the AZD1222 COVID-19 vaccine. The V call is TRBV3-1 (or the pseudogene TRBV3-2), the J call TRBJ2-7; no firm D call. The CDR3 sequence is CASSRLDGLDEQYF. The CDR3 nucleotides read TGTGCCAGCAGTCGTTTGGACGGGTTGGACGAGCAGTACTTC.